What follows is one TCR beta chain and its context. The antigen is unknown. These data are taken from a study of blood T cells in healthy people across ages. Study-wide results and limits: A roughly linear age-dependent decrease characterized TCR beta diversity per million T cells.

A second PCR, run for roughly 6 to 11 cycles, used a sample-barcoded 5' primer plus a J-beta primer mix. The template-switch adaptor, which had 12 random nucleotides, put a tag on each cDNA molecule. TCRdb processed the 5' RACE reads anew with MiXCR; each CDR3 protein has one entry. The top ten clones hold about 6.7% of a sample with 1,500,000 or so distinct CDR3 sequences, 45% to 70% of them seen once. The trim removed 2 bases at V and 6 bases at J, leaving 11 bases unmatched. The CDR3 sequence is 16 residues long. CDR1 MNHEY and CDR2 SMNVEV come from the germline V gene (reference sequence). The clonotype was recovered from a man aged 18 to 29 in good health. The sample taken for sequencing was blood. The gene calls are TRBV27 and TRBJ1-2, with TRBD1 matching over 8 bases. As DNA, the CDR3 is TGTGCCAGCAGTTTAAACGACAGGGGCCATGGGAATGGCTACACCTTC. Its translation: CASSLNDRGHGNGYTF.